These 14 T cell receptor beta chains were all obtained from the same sample, sequenced in a study of T cell repertoires in cytomegalovirus infection. Each CDR3 protein gets one entry after TCRdb re-called the reads with MiXCR. The sample gives 150,000 to 200,000 distinct CDR3 sequences, around 15% of which show up once; roughly 30% is in the top ten. The sequenced sample was PBMCs. The receptor source for this set is a human donor in good health (CMV status not recorded). Some clones in this sample may be carry-over from other donors' samples.

This clonotype was counted ten times or more. The chain couples TRBV27 to TRBJ2-1, with 9 bases identical to TRBD2. This CDR3 contains 15 residues. V shed 10 bases and J 9 bases; nucleotides not matched to a gene: 16. The germline V gene has CDR1 MNHEY and CDR2 SMNVEV (reference sequence). The CDR3 DNA reads TGTGCCACCCGATTCATGTTAGCGGGAGTTGGTGAGCAGTTCTTC. It is translated as CATRFMLAGVGEQFF.

This clonotype was seen more than once but under ten times. At one boundary the junction diverges from the germline segment, which might be a read error. The rearrangement joins TRBV5-6 to TRBJ2-7; perhaps D is TRBD1 or TRBD2 (5 bases each). This CDR3 comprises 14 residues. Per the germline V gene, CDR1 is SGHDT and CDR2 is YYEEEE. The DNA of the CDR3 is TGTGCCAGCAGCTTGTCGGGGACGTCGCGCGAGCAGTACTTT. Amino acid sequence: CASSLSGTSREQYF. The whole variable domain, remainder taken from reference TRBV5-6 and TRBJ2-7, is DAGVTQSPTHLIKTRGQQVTLRCSPKSGHDTVSWYQQALGQGPQFIFQYYEEEERQRGNFPDRFSGHQFPNYSSELNVNALLLGDSALYLCASSLSGTSREQYFGPGTRLTVT.

This clonotype was detected only a few times. In DNA, the CDR3 is TGCAGCGTGCGTTACAGGGGGCAGGACGGGGAGCTGTTTTTT. Translation: CSVRYRGQDGELFF. The chain is built from TRBV29-1 and TRBJ2-2; 9 bases agree with TRBD1. The CDR3 length is 14 residues. Trimming removed 6 bases from V and 7 bases from J; junction bases left unmatched: 9. Germline V gene lookup returns CDR1 SQVTM and CDR2 ANQGSEA.

This chain's CDR3 is CASRSRGPGDGYTF. CDR3 sequence (DNA): TGTGCCAGCAGGTCGAGGGGACCAGGGGATGGCTACACCTTC. The chain has TRBV14 and TRBJ1-2; possible D gene TRBD1, 6 bases. The ends were cut back, 6 bases at V and 6 bases at J, with 17 bases in the middle. CDR3 length: 14 amino acids. Germline V gene data show CDR1 as SGHDN and CDR2 as FVKESK. Together with reference TRBV14 and TRBJ1-2, the CDR3 gives the full variable domain: EAGVTQFPSHSVIEKGQTVTLRCDPISGHDNLYWYRRVMGKEIKFLLHFVKESKQDESGMPNNRFLAERTGGTYSTLKVQPAELEDSGVYFCASRSRGPGDGYTFGSGTRLTVV.

The chain has TRBV29-1 and TRBJ2-3; a possible D gene is TRBD2 (5 bases). This CDR3 has 18 amino acids. Germline V gene lookup returns CDR1 SQVTM and CDR2 ANQGSEA. Trimming removed 7 bases from V and 0 bases from J, with 26 bases in between. The CDR3 here is CSARGLREIPISTDTQYF. For the CDR3, the DNA is TGCAGCGCTCGGGGTCTCCGAGAAATCCCTATAAGCACAGATACGCAGTATTTT.

V and J are TRBV12-3 or TRBV12-4 and TRBJ1-3; unclear D gene. CDR3 length: 13 residues. Trimming cost V 5 bases and J 3 bases, with 8 bases left between them. The chain's CDR3 is CASSPRNGNTIYF. DNA for the CDR3: TGTGCCAGCAGTCCGAGGAATGGAAACACCATATATTTT.

This clonotype turned up a few times. V and J are TRBV15 and TRBJ2-1; 13 bases align to TRBD2. The CDR3 consists of 15 residues. Germline loops: CDR1 LNHNV, CDR2 YYDKDF (reference sequence). With 4 bases clipped from V and 8 bases from J, the junction kept 5 bases outside the gene matches. CDR3 region: CATSTGLAGAYEQFF. The CDR3 nucleotides read TGTGCCACCAGCACAGGACTAGCGGGAGCCTATGAGCAGTTCTTC.

This clonotype occurred many times. The genes are TRBV7-2 and TRBJ2-3; D ambiguous. V was clipped by 6 bases and J by 4 bases, with 17 bases between them. CDR1 is SGHTA, CDR2 FQGNSA, per germline. The CDR3 sequence is 15 residues long. The CDR3 DNA sequence: TGTGCCAGCAGTTACCCCCCCCGCGGTGCAGATACGCAGTATTTT. As protein: CASSYPPRGADTQYF.

The chain carries TRBV28 and TRBJ2-7; 8 nucleotides line up with TRBD1. Germline V gene lookup returns CDR1 MDHEN and CDR2 SYDVKM. V shed 5 bases, J shed 4 bases, and the junction held 10 bases outside the gene matches. The CDR3 runs 15 residues. The CDR3 DNA reads TGTGCCAGCAGTCTTAGGGGACAGGTGGTTTACGAGCAGTACTTC. Amino acids: CASSLRGQVVYEQYF.

This clonotype appeared a few times. The chain has TRBV23-1 and TRBJ1-5; 7 bases match TRBD1. TRBV23-1 is designated an ORF whose function remains uncertain. This CDR3 has 14 amino acids. V was pared by 6 bases and J by 5 bases, with 7 bases of the junction left unmatched. This CDR3 reads CASSARQGHQPQHF. CDR3 bases: TGCGCCAGCAGCGCTCGACAGGGTCATCAGCCCCAGCATTTT.

This clonotype was picked up many times. The CDR3 is CASSPLVVAGGGHNEQFF. The CDR3 nucleotides are TGTGCCAGTAGTCCCCTAGTTGTAGCGGGAGGAGGCCACAATGAGCAGTTCTTC. The chain couples TRBV19 to TRBJ2-1; TRBD2 aligns across 10 bases. The J segment lost 5 bases and the V segment lost 5 bases, leaving 15 bases of the junction unmatched. The CDR3 is 18 residues long. CDR1 LNHDA and CDR2 SQIVND come from the germline V gene (reference sequence).

The chain couples TRBV20-1 to TRBJ2-7, with D tentatively TRBD2 (5 bases). V lost 0 bases, J lost 0 bases, and 12 bases lay in between. The CDR3 length is 15 residues. In germline, CDR1 is DFQATT, CDR2 SNEGSKA (reference sequence). CDR3 amino acids: CSAREADGYSYEQYF. For the CDR3, the DNA is TGCAGTGCTAGAGAAGCGGACGGTTACTCCTACGAGCAGTACTTC.

This clonotype appeared many times. The rearrangement uses TRBV6-6 and TRBJ1-5; the match to TRBD1 covers 7 bases. The CDR3 length is 16 residues. V was clipped by 4 bases and J by 3 bases; unmatched bases: 9. The V gene's germline CDR1 is MNHNY and CDR2 SVGAGI (reference sequence). Here the CDR3 reads CASSSSRTGYNQPQHF. In DNA, the CDR3 is TGTGCCAGCAGTTCAAGCCGGACAGGTTACAATCAGCCCCAGCATTTT.

This clonotype appeared many times. The chain is built from TRBV7-2 and TRBJ2-7, with D unclear. Trimming pared 0 bases from V and 4 bases from J, leaving 16 bases between. CDR1 and CDR2 from the germline V gene are SGHTA and FQGNSA. This CDR3 region has 16 residues. CDR3 in DNA: TGTGCCAGCAGCTTAGCGGGGTCCGGATTTTCTTACGAGCAGTACTTC. Translating gives CASSLAGSGFSYEQYF.